The clone carrying this T cell receptor beta chain has more than one count but fewer than ten. Its antigen is unidentified. J lost 4 bases, V lost 0 bases, and 6 bases had no gene match. Germline loops: CDR1 SGDLS, CDR2 YYNGEE. The CDR3 runs 15 residues. Time point given: newly diagnosed GD, antithyroid drugs for less than 3 months. Following extraction of RNA from PBMCs, that RNA was used to make the TCR library. Through Arm-PCR of CDR3 regions and iRepertoire HTBI primers, TCR beta libraries were built. TCRdb used MiXCR to reprocess the multiplex PCR reads, holding one entry per CDR3 protein. The table lists about 560,000 distinct CDR3 sequences, about 16% of them singletons, with about 11% in the top ten. The sample originates from a study of regulatory T cells in long-lasting Graves disease. General study findings and limits: TRBV28, TRBJ1-2 and TRBJ2-5 were favored in persistent disease.

The same data also went into a second study, on T cells in Graves' hyperthyroidism and ophthalmopathy. This second study says: Using the HTBI primer set, a first-round RT-PCR was run on the TCR CDR3.

V and J are TRBV9 and TRBJ2-7; 8 positions agree with TRBD2. This specimen consisted of peripheral blood mononuclear cells (PBMCs), obtained at new diagnosis, from a patient treated with antithyroid drugs. The source is a man aged 18 to 30 with Graves disease. CDR3 DNA sequence: TGTGCCAGCAGCGTAGCCCCGGGAGGGGCATACGAGCAGTACTTC. Encoded protein: CASSVAPGGAYEQYF.